The rows below give T cell receptor beta chains drawn from one sample of a study of neurological immune-mediated disorders. TCRdb analysed the 5' RACE reads with MiXCR anew, one entry per CDR3 protein. The repertoire consists of roughly 66,000 distinct CDR3 sequences, with 4.8% occurring once and the leading ten covering 2.2%. Sequenced: PBMCs. These receptors originate from a woman aged 70-85 years with multiple sclerosis. Each CDR3 is given with its conserved first and last residue. The order of the fields is clone size, J gene, D gene, V gene, CDR3 DNA, CDR3 protein. A D gene is named only where the DNA matches it firmly. Size tells how often a clone was seen (once, few, many) or the class of an expanded clone, and some rows leave it out.

many | TRBJ2-3 | . | TRBV7-3 | TGTGCCAGCAGCCAAGGGGGGGCCGTTACGCAGTATTTT | CASSQGGAVTQYF
many | TRBJ2-7 | TRBD1 | TRBV20-1 | TGCAGTGCGGGATCGACAGGGGGTACTTACGAGCAGTACTTC | CSAGSTGGTYEQYF
. | TRBJ2-7 | TRBD2 | TRBV20-1 | TGCAGTGCTAGAGATCAAGATAGCGGGTTGCTCTGGTACGAGCAGTACTTC | CSARDQDSGLLWYEQYF
many | TRBJ2-5 | . | TRBV4-1 | TGCGCCAGCAGGGCTACAGGGCTAGAGACCCAGTACTTC | CASRATGLETQYF
many | TRBJ2-7 | TRBD2 | TRBV5-1 | TGCGCCAGCAGCCTGGGGACTAGCGGCCACTACGAGCAGTACTTC | CASSLGTSGHYEQYF
. | TRBJ2-5 | . | TRBV7-2 | TGTGCCAGCAGCTTAGCGCGGGCTCAGGGAGAGACCCAGTACTTC | CASSLARAQGETQYF
many | TRBJ1-1 | . | TRBV9 | TGTGCCAGCAGCGTAGGGGGGAGACTGAACACTGAAGCTTTCTTT | CASSVGGRLNTEAFF
many | TRBJ2-1 | . | TRBV20-1 | TGCAGTGCCCCCCCGAGCGGGCAGGTCTCCTACAATGAGCAGTTCTTC | CSAPPSGQVSYNEQFF
many | TRBJ2-6 | . | TRBV4-3 | TGCGCCAGCAGCCAAGATATACTAGCTGCTGGGGCCAACGTCCTGACTTTC | CASSQDILAAGANVLTF
many | TRBJ2-5 | TRBD2 | TRBV9 | TGTGCCAGCAGCGTAGGTCTGGGGAGGGGAGAGACCCAGTACTTC | CASSVGLGRGETQYF
. | TRBJ2-7 | TRBD2 | TRBV7-6 | TGTGCCAGCAGCTCTCACCCCCCGGCTAGCGGGAGTTACGAGCAGTACTTC | CASSSHPPASGSYEQYF
many | TRBJ2-5 | TRBD2 | TRBV7-2 | TGTGCCAGCAGCTTCTCGCGGGAGAGAGAGACCCAGTACTTC | CASSFSRERETQYF
many | TRBJ1-6 | . | TRBV6-2/TRBV6-3 | TGTGCCAGCTTCAACGGCGAATCGTGGAATTCACCCCTCCACTTT | CASFNGESWNSPLHF
many | TRBJ2-1 | TRBD2 | TRBV5-5 | TGTGCCAGCAGTGCTTCGGGACTAGAGCAGTTCTTC | CASSASGLEQFF
many | TRBJ1-2 | TRBD1 | TRBV18 | TGTGCCAGCTCACGTGCAGGGGGTGGCTACACCTTC | CASSRAGGGYTF
many | TRBJ2-4 | . | TRBV11-2 | TGTGCCAGCAGCTTAGATCAGAGGAACATTCAGTACTTC | CASSLDQRNIQYF
many | TRBJ2-6 | . | TRBV7-6 | TGTGCCAGCAGCTTAAACTTTGGGGCCAACGTCCTGACTTTC | CASSLNFGANVLTF
many | TRBJ1-2 | . | TRBV5-1 | TGCGCCAGCAGCCCCGGGACGGTCTATGGCTACACCTTC | CASSPGTVYGYTF
many | TRBJ2-7 | . | TRBV2 | TGTGCCAGCAGTGAAGCTTACGAGCAGTACTTC | CASSEAYEQYF
. | TRBJ2-2 | . | TRBV20-1 | TGCAGTGCTAGAGGGGGAAAGAACACCGGGGAGCTGTTTTTT | CSARGGKNTGELFF
. | TRBJ2-3 | . | TRBV20-1 | TGCAGTGCTAGTAAACCCGGGGGCGACACAGATACGCAGTATTTT | CSASKPGGDTDTQYF
many | TRBJ2-1 | . | TRBV12-3/TRBV12-4 | TGTGCCAGCAGTTTCGGGGGCGACAACAATGAGCAGTTCTTC | CASSFGGDNNEQFF
many | TRBJ1-6 | . | TRBV7-9 | TGTGCCAGCAGCCCCGCGGGGACTTCACCCCTCCACTTT | CASSPAGTSPLHF
many | TRBJ2-7 | TRBD1 | TRBV20-1 | TGCAGTGCCCCCCAGGGCGGGACAGGGAGCTCCTACGAGCAGTACTTC | CSAPQGGTGSSYEQYF
many | TRBJ1-5 | . | TRBV7-6 | TGTGCCAGCAGCCTTACCGGGGTTCAGCCCCAGCATTTT | CASSLTGVQPQHF
many | TRBJ2-2 | . | TRBV12-3/TRBV12-4 | TGTGCCAGTAAGAAAGGGGGCACCGGGGAGCTGTTTTTT | CASKKGGTGELFF
many | TRBJ1-1 | . | TRBV7-9 | TGTGCCAGCAGCTACCCAGTGGGGGGCTCTGAAGCTTTCTTT | CASSYPVGGSEAFF
many | TRBJ2-7 | TRBD1 | TRBV20-1 | TGCAGTGCTAATCCGCGCAGCAGGGGGCACGGCGAGCAGTACTTC | CSANPRSRGHGEQYF
many | TRBJ2-7 | TRBD2 | TRBV7-2 | TGTGCCAGCAGCCCTCAAAGCGGGAGCCACGAGCAGTACTTC | CASSPQSGSHEQYF
few | TRBJ1-1 | TRBD1 | TRBV9 | TGTGCCAGCAGCGCTGACAGGGATCGCACTGAAGCTTTCTTT | CASSADRDRTEAFF
many | TRBJ2-2 | . | TRBV7-3 | TGTGCCAGCAGCTTAATAGCGACGAACACCGGGGAGCTGTTTTTT | CASSLIATNTGELFF
many | TRBJ1-2 | . | TRBV7-6 | TGTGCCAGCAGCGATAGGGACCGCTACTCGTCCAACTATGGCTACACCTTC | CASSDRDRYSSNYGYTF
. | TRBJ2-7 | . | TRBV4-1 | TGCGCCAGCAGCCAAGAAGGTAGGGCAGGGCATTACGAGCAGTACTTC | CASSQEGRAGHYEQYF
few | TRBJ2-5 | TRBD2 | TRBV10-2 | TGCGCCAGCAACTCAGCGGGAGGGAGGCGAGAGACCCAGTACTTC | CASNSAGGRRETQYF
few | TRBJ1-1 | . | TRBV6-5 | TGTGCCAGCAGTCGACAGATGAACACTGAAGCTTTCTTT | CASSRQMNTEAFF